This T cell receptor (beta chain) was observed in a study of T cell repertoires in cytomegalovirus infection (dated 2019 in TCRdb). Notes on the research overall: Peptide stimulations targeted recently identified HLA-C-restricted CMV epitopes, whose presentation resists viral immunomodulation, together with well-studied HLA-B-restricted epitopes. The HLA type of each donor mattered for the analysis, because public TCR beta signatures pointed to carriage of CMV infection along with the matching HLA type. What the work shows at the level of the full study, not this receptor alone: In the ex vivo response, HLA-C-restricted CMV-specific TCR beta clonotypes were dominant, and in two of eight donors the single most frequent clonotype came from this HLA-C-restricted group. In both this cohort and an independent cohort of several hundred donors, the cumulative frequency of public TCR beta family members distinguished carriers of CMV infection plus the relevant HLA type.

This clonotype has ten or more counts. The antigen this receptor binds is unknown. The sample holds no much larger clone one base away, and base qualities are not on file. The label giving this sample's treatment or condition can be read as: in vitro stimulation with specific CMV peptide epitopes to enrich CMV-specific T cells. The listed sequencing device is Illumina HiSeq 1500. TCRdb reanalyzed the raw reads on its own, using fastp at Q25 for trimming and MiXCR for clone calling, and kept in-frame beta chains. Every entry covers one CDR3 protein and lists the most common genes and DNA from its rows. The sample contains 450,000 to 600,000 distinct CDR3 sequences, about 42% of them found a single time. 35% to 50% of the sample lies in the top ten. The CDR3 sequence holds 14 residues, the cysteine and phenylalanine included. Of all the DNA, just the CDR3 is kept, 42 bases in frame from base 1. From the germline V gene, CDR1 is SGHVS and CDR2 is FQNEAQ. V is pared back by 4 bases and J by 5 bases, with 14 bases lying between the germline termini.

The sequencing used cultured PBMCs, collected from culture after CMV antigen stimulation. Recombination joined TRBV7-8 with TRBJ1-2; the D gene cannot be resolved reliably. The sequence derives from a human donor in good health (CMV status not recorded). Some clones in this sample may be carry-over from other donors' samples. CDR3 region: CASSSRVGPYGYTF. The DNA is TGTGCCAGCAGCTCGAGGGTAGGGCCATATGGCTACACCTTC.